Described below is a single T cell receptor (beta chain) sequence and its context. This clonotype appeared many times. Its antigen remains undetermined. The record has no base qualities; no much larger clone is one base away. V is reduced by 7 bases and J by 8 bases, leaving a spacing of 9 bases between them. CDR1 and CDR2 are read off the germline V gene as SQVTM and ANQGSEA. From the cysteine through the phenylalanine, the CDR3 covers 10 amino acids. The entry retains the CDR3 DNA only, 30 bases that are in frame from base 1. The library was built by means of PCR. These reads were obtained on an Illumina HiSeq 2500. Molecular barcoding was employed in the preparation of TCR libraries, with unique molecular identifiers being used to normalize TCRbeta repertoire quantification. TCRdb's own reprocessing of the public reads used fastp at Q25 and MiXCR and kept productive beta chains. Entries are consolidated by CDR3 protein sequence, retaining the most common genes and DNA. The sample records just under 250,000 distinct CDR3 sequences, more than 20% of which are singletons. Together, the top ten hold 2% to 3% of the sample.

The treatment or condition label on this specimen signifies: allogeneic hematopoietic cell transplantation with graft depleted of TCRalphabeta T cells and CD19 B cells. The transplant recipients were children given TCRalphabeta/CD19-depleted allogeneic hematopoietic cell grafts. The data derive from a study of T-cell reconstitution after alpha-beta-depleted transplantation in children (dated by TCRdb to about 2016). With regard to the full study: The study quantitatively tracked T-cell immune reconstitution after TCRalphabeta/CD19-depleted allogeneic hematopoietic cell transplantation in children using TCR repertoire profiling.

Study-level results and caveats: In some patients, high TCRbeta diversity at day 60 was attributed to recipient T cells and intrathymic progenitors that had survived conditioning. Apparently early alphabetaT-cell count recovery about two months after transplant reportedly relied on only several hundred rapidly expanded clones derived from non-depleted graft cells. Over the following months the frequencies of hyperexpanded clones went down, and after one year T-cell counts and TCRbeta diversity were mostly credited to newly produced T cells.

This sequence was found in a girl aged 2 to 9 with Fanconi anemia, due to receive a stem cell transplant. The material sequenced was PBMCs, taken before TCRalphabeta/CD19-depleted stem cell transplant. Rearrangement joined TRBV29-1 to TRBJ2-1; the D gene cannot be resolved reliably. The encoded CDR3 is CSGGRDEQFF. At the DNA level, the sequence is TGCAGCGGTGGTCGGGATGAGCAGTTCTTC.